This section outlines one T cell receptor (beta chain) sequence together with its context. Other DNA sequences in this sample translate to the same CDR3. The data are from a study of blood T cell repertoires in COVID-19. The method was immunoSEQ multiplex PCR; TCRdb's version includes in-frame clones alone and lacks a portion of them. This table has 60,000 or so clones, around 90% appearing once. The clonotype originates from a man aged 60-69 years with active COVID-19. The material sequenced was peripheral blood.

CDR3: CASSIAGGANVLTF. In nucleotides, the CDR3 is TGTGCCAGTAGTATCGCGGGAGGGGCCAACGTCCTGACTTTC. This rearrangement joins TRBV19 to TRBJ2-6; the D gene is possibly TRBD2 (6 bases). In germline, CDR1 is LNHDA, CDR2 SQIVND (reference sequence). Trimming took 3 bases from V and 4 from J, leaving 7 bases between them. This CDR3 is 14 amino acids long.